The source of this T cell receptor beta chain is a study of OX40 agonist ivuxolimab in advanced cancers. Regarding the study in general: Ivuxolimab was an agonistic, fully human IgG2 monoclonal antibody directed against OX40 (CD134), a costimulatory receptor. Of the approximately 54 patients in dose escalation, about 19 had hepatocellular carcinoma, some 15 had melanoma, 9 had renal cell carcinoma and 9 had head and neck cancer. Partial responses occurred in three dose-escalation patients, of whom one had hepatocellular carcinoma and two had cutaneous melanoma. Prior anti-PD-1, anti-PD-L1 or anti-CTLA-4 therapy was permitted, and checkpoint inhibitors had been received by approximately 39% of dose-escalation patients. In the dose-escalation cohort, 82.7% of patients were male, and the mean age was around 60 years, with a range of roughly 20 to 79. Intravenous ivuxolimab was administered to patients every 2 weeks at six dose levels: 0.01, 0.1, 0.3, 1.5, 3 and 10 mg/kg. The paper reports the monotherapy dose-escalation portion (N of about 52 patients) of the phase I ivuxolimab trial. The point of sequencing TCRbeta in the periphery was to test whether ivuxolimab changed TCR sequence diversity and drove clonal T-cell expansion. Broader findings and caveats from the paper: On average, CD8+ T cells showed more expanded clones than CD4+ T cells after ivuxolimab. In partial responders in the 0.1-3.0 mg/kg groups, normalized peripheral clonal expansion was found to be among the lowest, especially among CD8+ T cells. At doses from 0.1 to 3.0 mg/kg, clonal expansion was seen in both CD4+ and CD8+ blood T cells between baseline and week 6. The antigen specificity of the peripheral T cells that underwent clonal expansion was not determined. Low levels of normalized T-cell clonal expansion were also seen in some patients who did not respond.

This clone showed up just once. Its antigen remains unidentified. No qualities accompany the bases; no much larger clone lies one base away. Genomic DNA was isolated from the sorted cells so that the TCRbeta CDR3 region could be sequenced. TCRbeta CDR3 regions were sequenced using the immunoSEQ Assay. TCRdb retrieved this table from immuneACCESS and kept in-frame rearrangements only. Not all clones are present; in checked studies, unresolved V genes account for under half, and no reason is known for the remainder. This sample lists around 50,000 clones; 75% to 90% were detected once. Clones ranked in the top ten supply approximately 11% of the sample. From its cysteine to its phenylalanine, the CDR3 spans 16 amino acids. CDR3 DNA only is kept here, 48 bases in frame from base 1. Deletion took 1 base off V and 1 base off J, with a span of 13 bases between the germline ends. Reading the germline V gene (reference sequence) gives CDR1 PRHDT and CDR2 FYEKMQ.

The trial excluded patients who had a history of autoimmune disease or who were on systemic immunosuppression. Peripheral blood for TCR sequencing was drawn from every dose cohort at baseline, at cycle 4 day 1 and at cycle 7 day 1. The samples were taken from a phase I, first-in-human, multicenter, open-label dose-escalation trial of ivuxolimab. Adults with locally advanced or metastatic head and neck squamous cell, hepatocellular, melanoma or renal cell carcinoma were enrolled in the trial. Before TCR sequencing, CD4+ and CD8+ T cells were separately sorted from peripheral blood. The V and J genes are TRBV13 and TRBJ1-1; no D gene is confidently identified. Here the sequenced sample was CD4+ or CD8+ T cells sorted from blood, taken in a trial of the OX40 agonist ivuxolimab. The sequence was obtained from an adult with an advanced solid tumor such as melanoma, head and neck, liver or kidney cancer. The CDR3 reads CASSLVTSRRNTEAFF. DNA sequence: TGTGCCAGCAGCTTAGTAACTAGTCGGCGGAACACTGAAGCTTTCTTT. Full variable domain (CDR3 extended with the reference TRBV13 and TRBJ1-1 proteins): AAGVIQSPRHLIKEKRETATLKCYPIPRHDTVYWYQQGPGQDPQFLISFYEKMQSDKGSIPDRFSAQQFSDYHSELNMSSLELGDSALYFCASSLVTSRRNTEAFFGQGTRLTVV.